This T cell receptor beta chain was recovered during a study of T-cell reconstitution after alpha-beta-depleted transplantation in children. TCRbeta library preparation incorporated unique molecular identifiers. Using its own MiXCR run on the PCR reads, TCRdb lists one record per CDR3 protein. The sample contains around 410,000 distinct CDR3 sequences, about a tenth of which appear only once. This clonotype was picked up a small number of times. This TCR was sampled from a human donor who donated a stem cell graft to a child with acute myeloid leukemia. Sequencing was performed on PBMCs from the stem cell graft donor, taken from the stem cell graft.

CDR3 residues: CASSLAGPTTDTQYF. The CDR3 DNA reads TGCGCCAGCAGCTTGGCCGGCCCTACCACAGATACGCAGTATTTT. The chain combines TRBV5-1 with TRBJ2-3; no reliable D call. V was shortened by 0 bases and J by 2 bases, with 10 bases between the two germline ends. This CDR3 contains 15 residues. Germline V gene lookup returns CDR1 SGHRS and CDR2 YFSETQ.